This T cell receptor (beta chain) was sequenced during a study of cytomegalovirus exposure and HLA in healthy donors. The PCR contained 60 Vbeta and 13 Jbeta primers. Clones were sequenced by immunoSEQ multiplex PCR, and TCRdb holds only the in-frame ones, with some missing. In the table there are 200,000 to 250,000 clones, approximately 83% of which are singletons. Study results and caveats: Some V segments could not be told apart, so they were left out, TRBV6-2 and TRBV6-3 among them. Later work found that TCR association rates differed between HLA loci; DRB1 had the most and HLA-C the fewest. Sequencing likely caused a cluster of highly shared sequence variants.

About this clone itself: Its antigen is not known.

V was pared by 0 bases and J by 5 bases, with 3 bases of the junction left unmatched. The CDR3 covers 14 residues. Germline lookup yields CDR1 SGHTA and CDR2 FQGNSA. The rearrangement joins TRBV7-2 to TRBJ2-5, with TRBD2 matching over 7 bases. Source material: PBMCs. The sequence derives from a girl between 5 and 17 years old in good health and CMV-seronegative. The CDR3 sequence is CASSLAGEGETQYF. The CDR3 nucleotides are TGTGCCAGCAGCTTAGCGGGGGAGGGGGAGACCCAGTACTTC. The full variable domain, with the rest looked up from reference TRBV7-2 and TRBJ2-5, is GAGVSQSPSNKVTEKGKDVELRCDPISGHTALYWYRQSLGQGLEFLIYFQGNSAPDKSGLPSDRFSAERTGGSVSTLTIQRTQQEDSAVYLCASSLAGEGETQYFGPGTRLLVL.